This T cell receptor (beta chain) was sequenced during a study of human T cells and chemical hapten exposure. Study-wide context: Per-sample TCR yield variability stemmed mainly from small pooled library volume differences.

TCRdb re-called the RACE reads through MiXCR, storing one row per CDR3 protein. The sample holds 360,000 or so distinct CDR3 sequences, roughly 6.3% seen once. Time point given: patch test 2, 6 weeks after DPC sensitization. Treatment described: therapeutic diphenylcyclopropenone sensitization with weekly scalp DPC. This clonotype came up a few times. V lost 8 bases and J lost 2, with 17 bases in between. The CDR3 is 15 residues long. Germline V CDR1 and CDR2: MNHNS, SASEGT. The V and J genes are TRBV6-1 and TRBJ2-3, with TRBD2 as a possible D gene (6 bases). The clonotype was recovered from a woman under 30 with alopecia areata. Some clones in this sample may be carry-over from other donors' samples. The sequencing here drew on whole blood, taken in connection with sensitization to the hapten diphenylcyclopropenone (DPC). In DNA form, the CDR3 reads TGTGCCAGCCGAGGAGGGAGATACTTCACAGATACGCAGTATTTT. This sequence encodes CASRGGRYFTDTQYF.